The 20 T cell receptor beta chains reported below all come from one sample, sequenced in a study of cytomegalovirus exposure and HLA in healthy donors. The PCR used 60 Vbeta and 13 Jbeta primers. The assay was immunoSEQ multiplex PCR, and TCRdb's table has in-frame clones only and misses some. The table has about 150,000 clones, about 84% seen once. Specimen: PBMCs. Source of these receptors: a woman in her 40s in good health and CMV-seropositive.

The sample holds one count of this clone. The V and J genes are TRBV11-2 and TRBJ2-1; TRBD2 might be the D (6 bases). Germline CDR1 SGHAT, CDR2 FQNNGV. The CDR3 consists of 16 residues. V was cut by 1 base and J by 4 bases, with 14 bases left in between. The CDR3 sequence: CASSLVGGSGYNEQFF. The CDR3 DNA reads TGTGCCAGCAGCTTAGTCGGGGGATCGGGTTACAATGAGCAGTTCTTC. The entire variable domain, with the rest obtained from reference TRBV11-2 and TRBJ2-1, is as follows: EAGVAQSPRYKIIEKRQSVAFWCNPISGHATLYWYQQILGQGPKLLIQFQNNGVVDDSQLPKDRFSAERLKGVDSTLKIQPAKLEDSAVYLCASSLVGGSGYNEQFFGPGTRLTVL.

The CDR3 nucleotides are TGTGCCAGCAGTGAAAACAGGAATCAGCCCCAGCATTTT. Its translation is CASSENRNQPQHF. The chain joins TRBV2 to TRBJ1-5, with a possible D match to TRBD1 (5 bases). The V and J ends lost 2 bases and 4 bases respectively, with 6 bases between them. This CDR3 contains 13 residues. The germline gives CDR1 SNHLY, CDR2 FYNNEI.

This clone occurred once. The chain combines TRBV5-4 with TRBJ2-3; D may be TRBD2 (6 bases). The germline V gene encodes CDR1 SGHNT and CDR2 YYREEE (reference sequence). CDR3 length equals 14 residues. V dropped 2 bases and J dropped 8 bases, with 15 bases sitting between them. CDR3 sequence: CASSFGKGGSTQYF. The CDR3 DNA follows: TGTGCCAGCAGCTTTGGGAAGGGAGGCTCTACGCAGTATTTT.

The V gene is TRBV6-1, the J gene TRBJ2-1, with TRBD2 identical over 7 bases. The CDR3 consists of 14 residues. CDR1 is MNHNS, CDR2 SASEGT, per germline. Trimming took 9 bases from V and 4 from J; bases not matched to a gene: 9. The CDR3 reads CASTRGGVYNEQFF. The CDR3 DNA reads TGTGCCAGTACCCGCGGGGGAGTTTACAATGAGCAGTTCTTC.

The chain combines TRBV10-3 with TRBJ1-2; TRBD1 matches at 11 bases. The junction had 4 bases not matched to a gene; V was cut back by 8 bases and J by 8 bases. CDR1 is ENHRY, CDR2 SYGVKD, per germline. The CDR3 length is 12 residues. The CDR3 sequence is CAIGQGAGGYTF. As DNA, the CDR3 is TGTGCCATCGGACAGGGGGCCGGCGGCTACACCTTC.

The CDR3 is CASSLSGGSGRTDTQYF. The DNA for the CDR3 is TGTGCCAGTAGTCTGTCGGGGGGTAGCGGGAGGACAGATACGCAGTATTTT. The chain links TRBV19 to TRBJ2-3; TRBD2 matches at 10 bases. V lost 5 bases to trimming and J lost 3 bases; unmatched junction nucleotides: 11. Germline CDR1 LNHDA, CDR2 SQIVND (reference sequence). This CDR3 contains 17 residues.

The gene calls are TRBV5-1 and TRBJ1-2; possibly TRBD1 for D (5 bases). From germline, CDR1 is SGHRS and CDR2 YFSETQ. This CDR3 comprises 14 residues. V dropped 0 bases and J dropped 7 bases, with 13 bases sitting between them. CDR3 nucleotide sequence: TGCGCCAGCAGCTTGGATCCAGGGCTAAGTGGCTACACCTTC. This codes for CASSLDPGLSGYTF.

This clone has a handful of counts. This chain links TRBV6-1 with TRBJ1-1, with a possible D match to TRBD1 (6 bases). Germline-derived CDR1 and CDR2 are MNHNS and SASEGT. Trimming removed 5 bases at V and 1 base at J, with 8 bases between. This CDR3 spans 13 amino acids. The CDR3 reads CASSRGANTEAFF. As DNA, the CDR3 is TGTGCCAGCAGTCGGGGGGCGAACACTGAAGCTTTCTTT.

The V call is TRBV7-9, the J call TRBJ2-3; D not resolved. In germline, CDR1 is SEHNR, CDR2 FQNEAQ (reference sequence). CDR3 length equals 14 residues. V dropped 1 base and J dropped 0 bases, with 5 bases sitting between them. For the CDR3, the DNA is TGTGCCAGCAGCTTAGATAGAAGCACAGATACGCAGTATTTT. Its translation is CASSLDRSTDTQYF. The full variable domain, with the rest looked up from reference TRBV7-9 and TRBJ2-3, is DTGVSQNPRHKITKRGQNVTFRCDPISEHNRLYWYRQTLGQGPEFLTYFQNEAQLEKSRLLSDRFSAERPKGSFSTLEIQRTEQGDSAMYLCASSLDRSTDTQYFGPGTRLTVL.

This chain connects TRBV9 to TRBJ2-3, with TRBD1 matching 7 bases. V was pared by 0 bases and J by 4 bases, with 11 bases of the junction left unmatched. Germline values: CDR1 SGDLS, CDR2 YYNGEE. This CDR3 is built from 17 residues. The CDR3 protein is CASSVVAPGQSPDTQYF. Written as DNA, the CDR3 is TGTGCCAGCAGCGTAGTGGCCCCGGGACAGTCGCCAGATACGCAGTATTTT.

CDR3 in DNA: TGCGCCAGCAGCTCGGGACAGGGCTATGGCTACACCTTC. Translated, it gives CASSSGQGYGYTF. The rearrangement links TRBV5-1 to TRBJ1-2; 9 positions match TRBD1. CDR1 and CDR2 from the germline V gene are SGHRS and YFSETQ. CDR3 length equals 13 residues. Trimming cost V 3 bases and J 4 bases; bases outside gene matches: 1.

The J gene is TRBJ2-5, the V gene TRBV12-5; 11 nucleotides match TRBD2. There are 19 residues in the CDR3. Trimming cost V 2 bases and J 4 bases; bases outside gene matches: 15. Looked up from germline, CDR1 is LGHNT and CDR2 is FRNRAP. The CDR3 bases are TGTGCTAGTGGTTTGCGACATGGGGGGCTAGCGGGAGGTAGAGAGACCCAGTACTTC. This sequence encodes CASGLRHGGLAGGRETQYF.

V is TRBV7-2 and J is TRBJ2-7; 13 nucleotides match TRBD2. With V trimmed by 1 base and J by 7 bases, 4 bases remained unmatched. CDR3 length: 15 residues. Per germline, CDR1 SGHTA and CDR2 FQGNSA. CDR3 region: CASSLGLAGGVEQYF. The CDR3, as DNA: TGTGCCAGCAGCTTAGGACTAGCGGGAGGTGTTGAGCAGTACTTC.

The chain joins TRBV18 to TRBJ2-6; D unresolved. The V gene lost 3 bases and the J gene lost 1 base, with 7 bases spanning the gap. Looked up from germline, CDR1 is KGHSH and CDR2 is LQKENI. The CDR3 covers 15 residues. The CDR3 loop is CASSPLESGANVLTF. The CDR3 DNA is TGTGCCAGCTCACCTCTAGAGTCTGGGGCCAACGTCCTGACTTTC.

The CDR3 DNA follows: TGTGCCAGTGGGCGGGACAGGGGGACAGATACGCAGTATTTT. Protein: CASGRDRGTDTQYF. This chain joins TRBV19 and TRBJ2-3; 11 bases fit TRBD1. This CDR3 has 14 residues. V was clipped by 8 bases and J by 3 bases; unmatched bases: 4. The germline CDR1 and CDR2 sequences are LNHDA and SQIVND (reference sequence). The full variable domain, with the rest looked up from reference TRBV19 and TRBJ2-3, is DGGITQSPKYLFRKEGQNVTLSCEQNLNHDAMYWYRQDPGQGLRLIYYSQIVNDFQKGDIAEGYSVSREKKESFPLTVTSAQKNPTAFYLCASGRDRGTDTQYFGPGTRLTVL.

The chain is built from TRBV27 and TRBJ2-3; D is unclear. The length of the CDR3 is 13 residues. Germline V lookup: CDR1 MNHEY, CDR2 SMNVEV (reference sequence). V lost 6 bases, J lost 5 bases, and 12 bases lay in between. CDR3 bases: TGTGCCAGCAGCTCTAGGAGAGGAGATACGCAGTATTTT. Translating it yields CASSSRRGDTQYF.

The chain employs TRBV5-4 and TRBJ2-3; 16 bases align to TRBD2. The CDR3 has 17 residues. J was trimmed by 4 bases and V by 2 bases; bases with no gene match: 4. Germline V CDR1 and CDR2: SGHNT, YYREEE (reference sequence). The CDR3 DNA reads TGTGCCAGCAGCTTCGGGACTAGCGGGAGGGTTTCAGATACGCAGTATTTT. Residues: CASSFGTSGRVSDTQYF.

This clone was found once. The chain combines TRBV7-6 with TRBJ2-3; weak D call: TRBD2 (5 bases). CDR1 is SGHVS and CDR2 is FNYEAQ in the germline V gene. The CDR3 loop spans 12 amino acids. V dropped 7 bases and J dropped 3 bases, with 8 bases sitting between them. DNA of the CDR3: TGTGCCAGCACTCCGGGGACAGATACGCAGTATTTT. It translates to CASTPGTDTQYF.

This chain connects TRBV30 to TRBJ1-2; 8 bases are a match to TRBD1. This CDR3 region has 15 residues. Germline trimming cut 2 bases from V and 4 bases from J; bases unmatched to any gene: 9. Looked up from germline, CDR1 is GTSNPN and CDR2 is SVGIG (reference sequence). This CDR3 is CAWSPNRGTLYGYTF. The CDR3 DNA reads TGTGCCTGGAGTCCCAACAGGGGGACCCTCTATGGCTACACCTTC. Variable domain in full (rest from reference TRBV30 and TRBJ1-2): SQTIHQWPATLVQPVGSPLSLECTVEGTSNPNLYWYRQAAGRGLQLLFYSVGIGQISSEVPQNLSASRPQDRQFILSSKKLLLSDSGFYLCAWSPNRGTLYGYTFGSGTRLTVV.

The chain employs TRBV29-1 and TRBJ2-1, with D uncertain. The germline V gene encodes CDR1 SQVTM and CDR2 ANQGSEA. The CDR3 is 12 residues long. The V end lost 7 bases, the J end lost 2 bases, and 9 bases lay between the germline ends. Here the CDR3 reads CSGLTPYNEQFF. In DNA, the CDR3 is TGCAGCGGCTTGACTCCCTACAATGAGCAGTTCTTC.